These 30 T cell receptor beta chains were all obtained from the same sample, sequenced in a study of human T cells and chemical hapten exposure. Time point denoted: patch test 1, 2 weeks after DPC sensitization. The treatment denotes: therapeutic diphenylcyclopropenone sensitization with weekly scalp DPC. A single record per CDR3 protein comes from TCRdb applying MiXCR to the RACE reads. The sample records a few hundred thousand distinct CDR3 sequences, roughly 4.8% being singletons. This specimen was whole blood, taken in connection with sensitization to the hapten diphenylcyclopropenone (DPC). The origin of the receptors is a woman in her 50s with alopecia areata. Some clones in this sample may be carry-over from other donors' samples.

This clonotype was seen a handful of times. The chain recombines TRBV9 with TRBJ2-1; no firm D call. The CDR3 sequence is 12 residues long. Trimming pared 1 base from V and 9 bases from J, leaving 8 bases between. Looked up from germline, CDR1 is SGDLS and CDR2 is YYNGEE. CDR3 sequence: CASSVTNGEQFF. As DNA, the CDR3 is TGTGCCAGCAGCGTAACGAACGGTGAGCAGTTCTTC.

In this sample, this clonotype turned up many times. The chain employs TRBV4-3 and TRBJ2-5, with TRBD2 matching 10 bases. CDR1 is LGHNA and CDR2 is YSLEER in the germline V gene. This CDR3 is 16 amino acids long. The V segment lost 0 bases and the J segment 3 bases; nucleotides outside the gene matches: 4. CDR3 sequence: CASSQEGLAGEETQYF. The CDR3 region has the DNA TGCGCCAGCAGCCAAGAAGGGCTAGCGGGAGAAGAGACCCAGTACTTC.

This clonotype was counted many times. The V and J genes are TRBV20-1 and TRBJ2-7, with D possibly matching TRBD1 (7 bases). CDR3 size: 14 residues. Germline V gene lookup returns CDR1 DFQATT and CDR2 SNEGSKA (reference sequence). V was clipped by 1 base and J by 3 bases, with 13 bases between them. CDR3 loop: CSARVRQGLYEQYF. The DNA of the CDR3 is TGCAGTGCTAGAGTTCGACAGGGACTCTACGAGCAGTACTTC.

This clonotype was counted at least ten times. This chain links TRBV15 with TRBJ1-4; D not certain. This CDR3 has 16 residues. V was clipped by 6 bases and J by 0 bases, with 14 bases between them. Germline CDR1 is LNHNV and CDR2 is YYDKDF (reference sequence). CDR3 bases: TGTGCCACCAGTCTCGATTCCGGGTCAACTAATGAAAAACTGTTTTTT. Translated: CATSLDSGSTNEKLFF. Variable domain in full (rest from reference TRBV15 and TRBJ1-4): DAMVIQNPRYQVTQFGKPVTLSCSQTLNHNVMYWYQQKSSQAPKLLFHYYDKDFNNEADTPDNFQSRRPNTSFCFLDIRSPGLGDTAMYLCATSLDSGSTNEKLFFGSGTQLSVL.

This clonotype has a handful of counts. The CDR3 here is CASSQEGGGHEKLFF. Here the CDR3 DNA reads TGTGCCAGCAGCCAAGAAGGTGGGGGCCACGAAAAACTGTTTTTT. This chain connects TRBV3-1 to TRBJ1-4; perhaps TRBD1 as D (6 bases). Trimming took off 0 bases at V and 8 bases at J, with 13 bases between the two ends. The CDR3 length is 15 residues. Germline V gives CDR1 LGHDT, CDR2 YNNKEL (reference sequence).

This clonotype was counted ten times or more. This chain joins TRBV14 and TRBJ2-5; D is uncertain. CDR1 is SGHDN, CDR2 FVKESK, per germline. The CDR3 is 12 residues long. The germline V and J ends were trimmed by 1 base and 13 bases, with 13 bases remaining between them. The DNA of the CDR3 is TGTGCCAGCAGCCAAGGATGGAGCGTCCCGTACTTC. Amino acids: CASSQGWSVPYF.

V usage is TRBV2 and J usage is TRBJ2-1, with D hard to call. The V end lost 8 bases, the J end lost 8 bases, and 19 bases lay between the germline ends. The germline V gene has CDR1 SNHLY and CDR2 FYNNEI. This CDR3 comprises 14 residues. The CDR3 DNA reads TGTGCCAGCTCACCGGAGTTTAGTATAGATGAGCAGTTCTTC. It yields the protein CASSPEFSIDEQFF.

The chain links TRBV7-2 to TRBJ2-3, with TRBD1 as a possible D gene (6 bases). CDR1 and CDR2 from the germline V gene are SGHTA and FQGNSA. The CDR3 length is 15 residues. The V and J ends lost 4 bases and 2 bases respectively, with 13 bases between them. The CDR3, as DNA: TGTGCCAGCAGCTCCCGGACAGCCCCCACAGATACGCAGTATTTT. Translation gives CASSSRTAPTDTQYF.

The table lists this clonotype with a few counts. The chain couples TRBV18 to TRBJ1-6; TRBD1 might be the D (5 bases). The CDR3 runs 15 residues. The germline V gene encodes CDR1 KGHSH and CDR2 LQKENI. The ends were cut back, 2 bases at V and 9 bases at J, with 14 bases in the middle. The CDR3: CASSPSELQGSPLHF. CDR3 nucleotide sequence: TGTGCCAGCTCACCAAGCGAGCTCCAGGGTTCACCCCTCCACTTT.

This clonotype was seen ten or more times. The chain uses TRBV19 and TRBJ2-1; a possible D gene is TRBD2 (6 bases). Germline lookup yields CDR1 LNHDA and CDR2 SQIVND (reference sequence). Trimming took 3 bases from V and 6 from J, leaving 12 bases between them. The CDR3 covers 14 residues. As DNA, the CDR3 is TGTGCCAGTAGTATGGGGACTGGCCGCAATGAGCAGTTCTTC. Protein sequence: CASSMGTGRNEQFF.

Notes on this clonotype: A clone one base away is much larger, so this may be a read error. The chain has TRBV7-2 and TRBJ1-2; D uncertain. Trimming stripped 8 bases from V and 9 bases from J, with 16 bases between. Germline CDR1 is SGHTA and CDR2 is FQGNSA. The CDR3 has 12 amino acids. The CDR3 loop is CASPTQRLSYTF. CDR3 sequence (DNA): TGTGCCAGCCCGACGCAGAGGCTGAGCTACACCTTC.

Ten or more counts support this clonotype. This rearrangement joins TRBV6-4 to TRBJ1-1, with unresolved D. This CDR3 is built from 17 residues. Deletions cut 4 bases from V and 0 bases from J, with 18 bases between. Germline V CDR1 and CDR2: MRHNA, SNTAGT. The CDR3 DNA is TGTGCCAGCAGTGTTCCACCCAACGGGAGCATGAACACTGAAGCTTTCTTT. This encodes CASSVPPNGSMNTEAFF.

This clonotype was observed a handful of times. The V call is TRBV2, the J call TRBJ2-3; D may be TRBD2 (6 bases). The CDR3 consists of 16 residues. Trimming shortened V by 6 bases and J by 0 bases, and 16 bases separated the two germline ends. Germline assignment: CDR1 SNHLY and CDR2 FYNNEI. The CDR3 loop is CASRSLDGTSTDTQYF. The CDR3 DNA sequence: TGTGCCAGCAGGAGCCTGGACGGGACTAGCACAGATACGCAGTATTTT.

This clonotype has a handful of counts. This chain connects TRBV20-1 to TRBJ1-6; unclear D gene. The CDR3 totals 13 residues. Germline CDR1 and CDR2: DFQATT and SNEGSKA (reference sequence). Trimming took 3 bases from V and 6 from J, leaving 9 bases between them. CDR3 amino acids: CSASGRLNSPLHF. CDR3 in DNA: TGCAGTGCTAGTGGCCGGCTTAATTCACCCCTCCACTTT.

This clonotype was found a few times. V usage is TRBV15 and J usage is TRBJ2-3, with D unresolved. V lost 0 bases, J lost 2 bases, and 9 bases lay in between. Per germline, CDR1 LNHNV and CDR2 YYDKDF (reference sequence). The length of the CDR3 is 15 residues. DNA of the CDR3: TGTGCCACCAGCAGAGATGGCCTACCCACAGATACGCAGTATTTT. It specifies CATSRDGLPTDTQYF.

V gene TRBV2 combines with J gene TRBJ2-5; D gene uncertain. V was shortened by 0 bases and J by 0 bases, with 14 bases between the two germline ends. The CDR3 contains 17 residues. Germline CDR1 and CDR2: SNHLY and FYNNEI. The CDR3 region has the DNA TGTGCCAGCAGTGAAGCGCCCAAAGGACGGCACCAAGAGACCCAGTACTTC. Translation gives CASSEAPKGRHQETQYF.

This clonotype was seen ten or more times. This sequence joins TRBV27 and TRBJ1-5; maybe TRBD1 (6 bases). CDR3 length equals 16 residues. Per germline, CDR1 MNHEY and CDR2 SMNVEV (reference sequence). V was cut by 5 bases and J by 0 bases, with 14 bases left in between. CDR3 sequence reads: CASSSRGFISNQPQHF. CDR3 sequence (DNA): TGTGCCAGCAGTAGCAGGGGTTTTATTAGCAATCAGCCCCAGCATTTT.

In this sample, this clonotype turned up many times. The CDR3 reads CASRDRGAYQPQHF. CDR3 coding DNA: TGTGCCAGCCGGGACAGGGGGGCTTATCAGCCCCAGCATTTT. The J gene is TRBJ1-5, the V gene TRBV27; TRBD1 matches at 11 bases. Germline V gives CDR1 MNHEY, CDR2 SMNVEV (reference sequence). V shed 8 bases and J 5 bases; nucleotides not matched to a gene: 5. The CDR3 is 14 residues long.

Ten or more counts support this clonotype. The chain joins TRBV9 to TRBJ2-2; D is undetermined. CDR3 length equals 13 residues. V was shortened by 3 bases and J by 3 bases, with 6 bases between the two germline ends. Germline CDR1 and CDR2: SGDLS and YYNGEE. The CDR3: CASSEHHTGELFF. The DNA of the CDR3 is TGTGCCAGCAGCGAGCATCACACCGGGGAGCTGTTTTTT.

This clonotype was recorded many times. CDR3 sequence reads: CASSQGTSAFTDTQYF. As DNA, the CDR3 is TGTGCCAGCAGCCAAGGGACTAGCGCATTCACAGATACGCAGTATTTT. The chain couples TRBV5-6 to TRBJ2-3; 10 bases match TRBD2. The trim removed 4 bases at V and 2 bases at J, leaving 7 bases unmatched. Germline assignment: CDR1 SGHDT and CDR2 YYEEEE. The CDR3 has 16 amino acids.

The table lists this clonotype with a few counts. The chain carries TRBV29-1 and TRBJ2-4; 8 positions agree with TRBD2. This CDR3 is 16 amino acids long. After removal of 4 bases from V and 9 bases from J, the junction contained 17 bases not matched to a gene. From germline, CDR1 is SQVTM and CDR2 ANQGSEA. The DNA for the CDR3 is TGCAGCGTTGGGGGAGGGACCCGGGAGGGCCTGGGCATTCAGTACTTC. This codes for CSVGGGTREGLGIQYF.

This clonotype was observed at least ten times. This chain links TRBV30 with TRBJ2-3, with D hard to call. The germline V gene encodes CDR1 GTSNPN and CDR2 SVGIG (reference sequence). Trimming took off 4 bases at V and 1 base at J, with 6 bases between the two ends. This CDR3 contains 12 residues. Here the CDR3 DNA reads TGTGCCTGGAACCGGGGCACAGATACGCAGTATTTT. This encodes CAWNRGTDTQYF.

This clonotype was picked up many times. The V and J genes are TRBV13 and TRBJ1-2, with TRBD1 identical over 11 bases. The CDR3 covers 16 residues. Germline assignment: CDR1 PRHDT and CDR2 FYEKMQ (reference sequence). Unmatched junction bases numbered 9, after V lost 4 bases and J lost 5 bases. The CDR3: CASSSEPGQGDYGYTF. In DNA form, the CDR3 reads TGTGCCAGCAGCTCAGAACCGGGACAGGGGGATTATGGCTACACCTTC.

There are many counts of this clonotype. The V gene is TRBV7-9, the J gene TRBJ1-1; D not certain. This CDR3 has 14 residues. Per the germline V gene, CDR1 is SEHNR and CDR2 is FQNEAQ (reference sequence). Trimming removed 4 bases from V and 7 bases from J, with 16 bases in between. The CDR3 is CASSSSTGPGEAFF. In DNA, the CDR3 is TGTGCCAGCAGCTCTTCGACCGGACCGGGTGAAGCTTTCTTT.

This clonotype turned up a few times. The chain has TRBV7-6 and TRBJ2-7; 9 bases are shared with TRBD2. CDR1 is SGHVS and CDR2 is FNYEAQ in the germline V gene. The CDR3 covers 14 residues. The V and J ends lost 5 bases and 5 bases, in that order; junction bases with no gene match: 7. This CDR3 is CASSTGTSPNEQYF. The CDR3 nucleotides are TGTGCCAGCAGCACCGGGACTAGCCCCAACGAGCAGTACTTC.

This clonotype was observed many times. The J gene is TRBJ1-1, the V gene TRBV7-9; D ambiguous. Germline V gene data show CDR1 as SEHNR and CDR2 as FQNEAQ (reference sequence). Trimming cost V 9 bases and J 7 bases, with 18 bases left between them. CDR3 size: 13 residues. The CDR3 DNA reads as TGTGCCAGTTGCCTTTATCCGGGCCATGAAGCTTTCTTT. It yields the protein CASCLYPGHEAFF.

This clonotype has only a few counts. The V call is TRBV29-1, the J call TRBJ2-7, with D possibly matching TRBD2 (6 bases). The CDR3 runs 12 residues. Germline values: CDR1 SQVTM, CDR2 ANQGSEA. Between the trimmed V and J ends, which lost 4 bases and 5 bases, there was a span of 12 bases. The CDR3 DNA sequence: TGCAGCGTTGCGGGACTTGGAAACGAGCAGTACTTC. It is translated as CSVAGLGNEQYF.

V and J are TRBV13 and TRBJ2-3, with 10 nucleotides matching TRBD2. V shed 4 bases, J shed 5 bases, and the junction held 12 bases outside the gene matches. The CDR3 is made up of 17 amino acids. Per germline, CDR1 PRHDT and CDR2 FYEKMQ (reference sequence). The CDR3 sequence is CASSSRGAGGPVDTQYF. CDR3 nucleotide sequence: TGTGCCAGCAGCTCCCGGGGAGCGGGAGGGCCAGTAGATACGCAGTATTTT. Filled out from reference TRBV13 and TRBJ2-3, the complete variable domain reads AAGVIQSPRHLIKEKRETATLKCYPIPRHDTVYWYQQGPGQDPQFLISFYEKMQSDKGSIPDRFSAQQFSDYHSELNMSSLELGDSALYFCASSSRGAGGPVDTQYFGPGTRLTVL.

This clonotype was recorded many times. The genes are TRBV6-5 and TRBJ2-4, with TRBD2 as a possible D gene (5 bases). This CDR3 is 14 amino acids long. Trimming removed 2 bases from V and 0 bases from J, with 5 bases in between. Germline V gene lookup returns CDR1 MNHEY and CDR2 SVGAGI. CDR3 sequence reads: CASSYGRAKNIQYF. The CDR3, as DNA: TGTGCCAGCAGTTACGGGAGAGCCAAAAACATTCAGTACTTC.

This clonotype was detected many times. The V gene is TRBV29-1, the J gene TRBJ2-3; 7 bases fit TRBD2. Losses at the gene ends were 6 bases for V and 6 bases for J; bases not matched to a gene: 15. The CDR3 has 15 amino acids. Per germline, CDR1 SQVTM and CDR2 ANQGSEA. CDR3 sequence (DNA): TGCAGCGTCGAGGATCCGGGACTAATTATGGATACGCAGTATTTT. It specifies CSVEDPGLIMDTQYF.